This entry features one TCR beta chain sequence. The length of the CDR3 is 15 residues. CDR1 MDHEN and CDR2 SYDVKM come from the germline V gene. Trimming removed 3 bases at V and 5 bases at J, with 16 bases between. The sample comes from a study of low-dose radiotherapy and immunotherapy resistance in tumors. Study information: Cyclophosphamide went in intravenously at 200 mg/m2 every two weeks, one day before radiation and immunotherapy. Patients took aspirin (300 mg orally, daily) for four cycles beginning at cycle 1 day 1.

Inclusion covered patients whose advanced solid tumors lacked tumor-infiltrating lymphocytes. Gene-specific TRAV and TRBV primers were used for first-strand cDNA, covering alpha and beta chains. A constant-region primer paired with the V-primer adapter amplified TCRs over about 19 PCR cycles. Isolated mRNA underwent amplification via in vitro transcription. Using its own MiXCR run on the reads, TCRdb lists one record per CDR3 protein. Here the sample spans roughly 18,000 distinct CDR3 sequences, 74% being singletons. This sequence was found in a human donor with advanced metastatic prostate, ovarian, gallbladder or colorectal cancer (not recorded which). This table probably holds off-target reads from a library built for another chain. J is TRBJ2-5 and V is TRBV28; D could derive from TRBD1 or TRBD2 (5 bases each). CDR3 sequence: CASSFPQGGGETQYF. The CDR3 DNA reads TGTGCCAGCAGTTTTCCCCAGGGTGGCGGGGAGACCCAGTACTTC.